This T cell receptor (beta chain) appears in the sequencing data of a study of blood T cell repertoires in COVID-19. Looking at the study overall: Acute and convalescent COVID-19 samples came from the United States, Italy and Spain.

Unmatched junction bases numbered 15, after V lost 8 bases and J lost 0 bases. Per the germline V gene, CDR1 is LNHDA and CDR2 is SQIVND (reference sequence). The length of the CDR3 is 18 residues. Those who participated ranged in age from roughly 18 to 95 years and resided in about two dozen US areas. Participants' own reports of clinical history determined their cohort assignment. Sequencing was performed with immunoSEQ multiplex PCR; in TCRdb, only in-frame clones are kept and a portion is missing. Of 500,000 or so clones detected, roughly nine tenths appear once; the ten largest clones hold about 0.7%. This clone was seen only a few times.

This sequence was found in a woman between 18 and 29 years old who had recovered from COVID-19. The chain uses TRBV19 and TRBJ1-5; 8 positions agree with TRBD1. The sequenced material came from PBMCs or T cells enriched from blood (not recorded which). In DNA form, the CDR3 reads TGTGCCAGTTTAAGGAGGCAGGGGGCTCGGCATAGCAATCAGCCCCAGCATTTT. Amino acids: CASLRRQGARHSNQPQHF.